The source of this TCR beta chain is a study of Ad26.COV2.S vaccination and SARS-CoV-2 variants. Overall study context: Once or twice, 56 days apart, Ad26.COV2.S was delivered intramuscularly.

CDR1 is SGHTA and CDR2 is FQGNSA in the germline V gene. This CDR3 is 14 amino acids long. The germline V and J ends were trimmed by 1 base and 1 base, with 5 bases remaining between them. The protocol was immunoSEQ multiplex PCR, while the TCRdb copy is restricted to in-frame clones and leaves out a portion. The top ten clones hold approximately 5% of a sample with more than 300,000 clones, around 89% of them seen once. The sample's treatment: roughly 20 received Ad26.COV2.S at low or high dose, single or two shots; 5 received placebo; per-sample allocation not given. The samples were gathered on day 63 after the first injection of vaccine or placebo. An adult donor aged 18-55 years was enrolled in Boston.

The receptor was isolated from a person between 18 and 65 years old who received the Ad26.COV2.S COVID-19 vaccine or a placebo. The genes are TRBV7-2 and TRBJ1-3; D unresolved. Sequences were derived from peripheral blood, sampled in a trial of Ad26.COV2.S vaccine versus placebo. The CDR3 nucleotides are TGTGCCAGCAGCTTAGGATTTTCTGGAAACACCATATATTTT. This sequence encodes CASSLGFSGNTIYF. The full variable domain, in which reference TRBV7-2 and TRBJ1-3 provide the parts outside the CDR3, is GAGVSQSPSNKVTEKGKDVELRCDPISGHTALYWYRQSLGQGLEFLIYFQGNSAPDKSGLPSDRFSAERTGGSVSTLTIQRTQQEDSAVYLCASSLGFSGNTIYFGEGSWLTVV.